Sequencing of this T cell receptor beta chain was carried out in a study of CXCR3-negative and CXCR3-positive naive CD8 T cells. The germline CDR1 and CDR2 sequences are SEHNR and FQNEAQ (reference sequence). The CDR3 is made up of 16 amino acids. The study, taken as a whole, reports: Fresh PBMCs served for most assays, and CXCR3 expression fell partially after cryopreservation. Whereas both naive subsets had comparably high diversity, memory CD8+ cells had much lower diversity.

About this clonotype: Its antigen is as yet unknown.

The TRB cDNA libraries were prepared by 5' RACE with UMI labels. No DNA is given; TCRdb re-called the 5' RACE reads and lists each CDR3 protein once. There are some 9,600 distinct CDR3 sequences in the sample, with roughly 1% held by the top ten. Naive CD8+ T cells showed CD45RO-CCR7+CD27+CD95-. This TCR was recovered from a human donor in good health. Some clones in this sample may be carry-over from other donors' samples. V gene TRBV7-9 combines with J gene TRBJ1-4; without DNA, the TCRdb call of TRBD1 cannot be checked. Sample: naive CXCR3- CD8+ T cells from blood. Subset of the sample: CD45RO-CCR7+CD27+CD95- naive CD8+ T cells lacking CXCR3 (TNR3-). CDR3 sequence: CASSTNRGPTNEKLFF.